This entry concerns a single T cell receptor (beta chain). This record belongs to a study of memory CD4+ T cells and cytomegalovirus serostatus. Assay: immunoSEQ multiplex PCR; the TCRdb copy retains only in-frame clones and omits some. The sample shows 40,000 to 55,000 clones, 80% to 85% of them seen only once. Germline V lookup: CDR1 MGHRA, CDR2 YSYEKL. The length of the CDR3 is 17 residues. Between the trimmed V and J ends, which lost 1 base and 8 bases, there was a span of 21 bases. Single viable CD3+CD4+CD8-CD45RO+ cells were sorted as the memory CD4+ T cells. The genes are TRBV4-1 and TRBJ2-1, with D perhaps matching TRBD1 (6 bases). The sequenced sample was memory CD4+ T cells from blood. The origin of this receptor is an adult in good health and CMV-seropositive. The DNA for the CDR3 is TGCGCCAGCAGCCAAGCCCTCACAGGGCCGGCGGGCTATGAGCAGTTCTTC. This gives the protein CASSQALTGPAGYEQFF.